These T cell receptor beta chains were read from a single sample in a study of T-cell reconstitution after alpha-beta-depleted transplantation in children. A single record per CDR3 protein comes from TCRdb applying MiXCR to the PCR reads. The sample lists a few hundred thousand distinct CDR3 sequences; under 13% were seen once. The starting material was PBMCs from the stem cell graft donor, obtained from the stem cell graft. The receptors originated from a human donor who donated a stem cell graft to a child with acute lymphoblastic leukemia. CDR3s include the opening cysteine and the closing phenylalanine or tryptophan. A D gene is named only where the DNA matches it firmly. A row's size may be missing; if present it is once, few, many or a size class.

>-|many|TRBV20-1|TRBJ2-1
CSARGPAHYNEQFF
TGCAGTGCTAGAGGTCCAGCGCACTACAATGAGCAGTTCTTC
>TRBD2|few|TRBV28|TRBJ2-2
CASSLLAGGTGGELFF
TGTGCCAGCAGTTTACTAGCGGGAGGGACTGGCGGGGAGCTGTTTTTT
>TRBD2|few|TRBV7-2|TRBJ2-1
CASSLGPTSGQDEQFF
TGTGCCAGCAGCTTAGGGCCCACTAGCGGCCAGGATGAGCAGTTCTTC
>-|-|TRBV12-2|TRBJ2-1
CASRFFGGTSLFYNEQFF
TGTGCAAGTCGCTTTTTTGGGGGGACTAGTTTGTTCTACAATGAGCAGTTCTTC
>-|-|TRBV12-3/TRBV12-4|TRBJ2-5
CASSWLQETQYF
TGTGCCAGCAGTTGGCTCCAAGAGACCCAGTACTTC
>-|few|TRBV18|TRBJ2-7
CASSTADSHYEQYF
TGTGCCAGCTCAACGGCAGACAGCCACTACGAGCAGTACTTC
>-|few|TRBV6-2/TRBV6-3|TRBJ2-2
CASSPLRYTGELFF
TGTGCCAGCAGTCCGCTCCGCTACACCGGGGAGCTGTTTTTT
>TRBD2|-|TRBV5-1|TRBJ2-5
CASSTGLGGETQYF
TGCGCCAGCAGCACCGGACTAGGAGGGGAGACCCAGTACTTC
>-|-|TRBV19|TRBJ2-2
CASFSTGELFF
TGTGCCAGTTTCTCAACCGGGGAGCTGTTTTTT
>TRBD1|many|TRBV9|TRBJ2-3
CASSPGQGGTDTQYF
TGTGCCAGCAGCCCCGGACAGGGAGGCACAGATACGCAGTATTTT
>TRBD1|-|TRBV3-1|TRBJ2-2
CASSQEWGQGAGELFF
TGTGCCAGCAGCCAAGAGTGGGGACAGGGGGCCGGGGAGCTGTTTTTT
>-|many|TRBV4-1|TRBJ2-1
CASSQTGTYNEQFF
TGCGCCAGCAGCCAAACTGGGACCTACAATGAGCAGTTCTTC
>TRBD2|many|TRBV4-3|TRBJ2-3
CASSQDSAGGLGTDTQYF
TGCGCCAGCAGCCAAGATAGCGCGGGAGGGCTGGGCACAGATACGCAGTATTTT
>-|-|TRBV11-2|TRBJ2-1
CASSFPQGYNEQFF
TGTGCCAGCAGCTTTCCGCAGGGCTACAATGAGCAGTTCTTC
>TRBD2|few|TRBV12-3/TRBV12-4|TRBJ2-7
CASSTTGLAGGRQYF
TGTGCCAGCAGTACAACGGGACTAGCGGGAGGGCGACAGTACTTC
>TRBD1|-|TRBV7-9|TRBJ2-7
CASSPRTGQDEQYF
TGTGCCAGCAGCCCCAGGACAGGGCAGGACGAGCAGTACTTC
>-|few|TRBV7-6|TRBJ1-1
CASSLPQGMNTEAFF
TGTGCCAGCAGCTTACCCCAGGGGATGAACACTGAAGCTTTCTTT
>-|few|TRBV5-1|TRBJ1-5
CASSLDAQPQHF
TGCGCCAGCAGCTTGGATGCTCAGCCCCAGCATTTT
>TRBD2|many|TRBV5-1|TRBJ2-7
CASGPGLAAYSSYEQYF
TGCGCCAGCGGCCCGGGACTAGCGGCATACAGCTCCTACGAGCAGTACTTC
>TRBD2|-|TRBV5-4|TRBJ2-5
CASSLEREWETQYF
TGTGCCAGCAGCTTAGAGCGGGAGTGGGAGACCCAGTACTTC
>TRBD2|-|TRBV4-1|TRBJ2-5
CASSQGDPGLAGAWETQYF
TGCGCCAGCAGCCAAGGCGATCCGGGACTAGCGGGAGCATGGGAGACCCAGTACTTC
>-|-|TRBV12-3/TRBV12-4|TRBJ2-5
CASSLGRHYQETQYF
TGTGCCAGCAGTTTAGGTCGGCACTACCAAGAGACCCAGTACTTC
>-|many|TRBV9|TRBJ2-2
CASSVGTANTGELFF
TGTGCCAGCAGCGTGGGGACCGCGAACACCGGGGAGCTGTTTTTT
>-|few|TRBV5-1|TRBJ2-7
CASSLGLASESSEQYF
TGCGCCAGCAGCTTGGGATTAGCATCGGAATCCAGCGAGCAGTACTTC
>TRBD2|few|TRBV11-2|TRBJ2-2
CASSLNLGLAGPNTGELFF
TGTGCCAGCAGCTTAAACCTAGGACTAGCGGGCCCGAACACCGGGGAGCTGTTTTTT
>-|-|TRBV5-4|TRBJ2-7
CASSLVLRGEQYF
TGTGCCAGCAGCTTGGTCCTCCGGGGGGAGCAGTACTTC
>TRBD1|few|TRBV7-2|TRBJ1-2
CASSLSTGYSRTGNYGYTF
TGTGCCAGCAGCTTATCGACGGGTTACTCGAGGACAGGGAACTATGGCTACACCTTC
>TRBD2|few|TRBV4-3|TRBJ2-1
CASSRWTSGNNEQFF
TGCGCCAGCAGCCGGTGGACTAGCGGAAACAATGAGCAGTTCTTC
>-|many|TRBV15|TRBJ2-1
CATTRGSSYNEQFF
TGTGCCACCACCCGCGGAAGCTCCTACAATGAGCAGTTCTTC
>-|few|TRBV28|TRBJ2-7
CASSQSLGEQYF
TGTGCCAGCAGTCAATCGTTGGGGGAGCAGTACTTC
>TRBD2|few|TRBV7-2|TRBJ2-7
CASSFSGNYEQYF
TGTGCCAGCAGCTTTAGCGGGAACTACGAGCAGTACTTC
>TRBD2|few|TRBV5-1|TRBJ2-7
CASSPYSGSHEQYF
TGCGCCAGCAGCCCTTATAGCGGGTCGCACGAGCAGTACTTC
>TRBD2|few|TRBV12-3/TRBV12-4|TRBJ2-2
CASSLSSGSTGELFF
TGTGCCAGCAGTTTATCTAGCGGGAGCACCGGGGAGCTGTTTTTT
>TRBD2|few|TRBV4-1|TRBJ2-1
CASSQVAGEYNEQFF
TGCGCCAGCAGCCAAGTGGCGGGAGAGTACAATGAGCAGTTCTTC
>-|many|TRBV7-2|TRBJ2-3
CASSLAVGSTDTQYF
TGTGCCAGCAGCTTAGCGGTGGGAAGCACAGATACGCAGTATTTT
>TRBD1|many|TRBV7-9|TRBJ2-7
CASTGDSDNEQYF
TGTGCCAGCACCGGGGACAGTGATAACGAGCAGTACTTC
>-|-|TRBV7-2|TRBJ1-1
CVSSPLGNAAFF
TGTGTCAGCAGCCCCCTAGGAAACGCAGCTTTCTTT
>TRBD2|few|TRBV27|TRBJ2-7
CASSLSGRDYEQYF
TGTGCCAGCAGTTTAAGCGGGAGAGACTACGAGCAGTACTTC
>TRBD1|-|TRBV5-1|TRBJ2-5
CASSQSGQGETQYF
TGCGCCAGCAGCCAGTCGGGACAGGGGGAGACCCAGTACTTC
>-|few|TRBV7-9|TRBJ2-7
CASSSVKGFSTYEQYF
TGTGCCAGCAGCTCAGTCAAGGGCTTTTCCACCTACGAGCAGTACTTC
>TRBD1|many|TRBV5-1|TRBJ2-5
CASSSGVAGGQETQYF
TGCGCCAGCAGCTCGGGTGTGGCAGGGGGCCAAGAGACCCAGTACTTC
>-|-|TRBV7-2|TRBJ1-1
CASGRWDQHTEAFF
TGTGCCAGCGGTAGGTGGGACCAACACACTGAAGCTTTCTTT
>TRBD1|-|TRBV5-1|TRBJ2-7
CASSRRSGGWEQYF
TGCGCCAGCAGTCGCCGATCAGGGGGCTGGGAGCAGTACTTC
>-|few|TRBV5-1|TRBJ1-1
CASNSQSMNTEAFF
TGCGCCAGCAACTCCCAGTCCATGAACACTGAAGCTTTCTTT
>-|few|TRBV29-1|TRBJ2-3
CSVIDLNTQYF
TGCAGCGTTATTGACCTAAATACGCAGTATTTT
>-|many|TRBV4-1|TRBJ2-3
CASSQDYFPGSSSTDTQYF
TGCGCCAGCAGCCAAGATTATTTCCCGGGCAGCTCTAGCACAGATACGCAGTATTTT
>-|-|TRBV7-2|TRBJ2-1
CASSYGGFSINNEQFF
TGTGCCAGCAGCTATGGTGGCTTTAGTATAAACAATGAGCAGTTCTTC
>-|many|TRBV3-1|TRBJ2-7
CASSQGSGFPNEQYF
TGTGCCAGCAGCCAAGGGTCAGGGTTTCCCAACGAGCAGTACTTC
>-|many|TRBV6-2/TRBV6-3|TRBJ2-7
CASSPWGGEGYEQYF
TGTGCCAGCAGCCCCTGGGGGGGCGAGGGCTACGAGCAGTACTTC
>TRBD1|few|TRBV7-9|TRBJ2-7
CASSPGGLFSYEQYF
TGTGCCAGCAGCCCAGGGGGCTTGTTTAGCTACGAGCAGTACTTC
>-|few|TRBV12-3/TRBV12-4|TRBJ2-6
CASSLGRGSGANVLTF
TGTGCCAGCAGTTTGGGACGGGGCTCTGGGGCCAACGTCCTGACTTTC
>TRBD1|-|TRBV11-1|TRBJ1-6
CASSLGIGGGAYNSPLHF
TGTGCCAGCAGCTTGGGGATCGGAGGGGGCGCCTACAATTCACCCCTCCACTTT
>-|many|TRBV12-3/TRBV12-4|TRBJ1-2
CASSFGYRGYTF
TGTGCCAGCAGTTTTGGTTATCGAGGCTACACCTTC
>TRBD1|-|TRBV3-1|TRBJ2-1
CATSTGVIDEQFF
TGTGCCACCAGTACAGGGGTTATCGATGAGCAGTTCTTC
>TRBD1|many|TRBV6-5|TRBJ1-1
CASSLGQAGATEAFF
TGTGCCAGCAGTTTAGGACAGGCGGGGGCCACTGAAGCTTTCTTT